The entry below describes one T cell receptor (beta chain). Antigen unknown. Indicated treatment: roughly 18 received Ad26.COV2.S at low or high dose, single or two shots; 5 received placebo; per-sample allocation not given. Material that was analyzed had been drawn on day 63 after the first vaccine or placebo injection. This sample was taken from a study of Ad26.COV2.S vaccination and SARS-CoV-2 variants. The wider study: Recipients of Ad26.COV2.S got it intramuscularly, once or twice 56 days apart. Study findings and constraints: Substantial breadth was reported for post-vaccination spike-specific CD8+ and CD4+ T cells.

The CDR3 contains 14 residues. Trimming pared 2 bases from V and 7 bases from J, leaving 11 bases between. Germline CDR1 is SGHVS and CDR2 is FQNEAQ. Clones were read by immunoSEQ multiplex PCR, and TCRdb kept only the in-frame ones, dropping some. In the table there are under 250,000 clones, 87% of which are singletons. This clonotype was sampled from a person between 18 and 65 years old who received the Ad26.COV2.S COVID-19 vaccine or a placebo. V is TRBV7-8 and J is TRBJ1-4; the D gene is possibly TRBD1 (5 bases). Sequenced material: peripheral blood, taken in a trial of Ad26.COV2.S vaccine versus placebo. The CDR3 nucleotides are TGTGCCAGCAGCTTAAAAGGGACTGTTGAAAAACTGTTTTTT. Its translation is CASSLKGTVEKLFF.